This entry is about one T cell receptor beta chain. These data originate in a study of CD8 T cells in Susac syndrome. Germline values: CDR1 DFQATT, CDR2 SNEGSKA (reference sequence). V lost 0 bases to trimming and J lost 1 base; unmatched junction nucleotides: 8. CDR3 length: 16 residues. It was with random hexamers that about 0.45 to 1 ug RNA was reverse transcribed. TCRdb processed the immunoSEQ multiplex PCR reads anew with MiXCR; each CDR3 protein has one entry. The sample consists of hundreds of thousands of distinct CDR3 sequences, 65% to 90% of them appearing once. This sequence was found in a human donor with multiple sclerosis. Sequencing was performed on CD8+ T cells from PBMCs. V usage is TRBV20-1 and J usage is TRBJ1-1; 7 bases match TRBD1. CDR3 amino acids: CSAREVAGGTNTEAFF. The CDR3 nucleotides read TGCAGTGCTAGAGAAGTCGCAGGGGGGACGAACACTGAAGCTTTCTTT.